Listed below are T cell receptor beta chains from one sample, sequenced in a study of radiotherapy plus CTLA-4 blockade in lung cancer. Sequencing was performed with immunoSEQ multiplex PCR; in TCRdb, only in-frame clones are kept and a portion is missing. Of about 19,000 clones listed, around 88% are singletons. Sequences were derived from peripheral blood, sampled from a patient treated with radiotherapy plus ipilimumab. The receptors originated from a human donor with non-small cell lung cancer whose response to radiotherapy plus ipilimumab could not be evaluated. Each CDR3 is given with its conserved first and last residue. D genes are given only for firm matches. The size entry is marked missing in some rows and otherwise reads once, few, many or a size class.

>TRBJ2-3|TRBD2|.|TRBV5-1
TGCGCCAGCAGTCTAATGCGGGGGGCCACAGATACGCAGTATTTT
CASSLMRGATDTQYF
>TRBJ2-7|.|.|TRBV28
TGTGCCAGCAGTTTACGGGCGGGCGAGCAGTACTTC
CASSLRAGEQYF
>TRBJ2-1|TRBD2|.|TRBV2
TGTGCCAGCCTTTCCCCGGGTAGCGGGAGCAATGAGCAGTTCTTC
CASLSPGSGSNEQFF
>TRBJ1-1|.|.|TRBV28
TGTGCCAGTTTCGCTACTCGGAACCCCGGGACTGAAGCTTTCTTT
CASFATRNPGTEAFF
>TRBJ2-7|.|.|TRBV11-2
TGTGCCAGCAGCTTAGCCAGGGTATCCGAGCAGTACTTC
CASSLARVSEQYF
>TRBJ1-3|.|.|TRBV28
TGTGCCAGCAGTCCAAGGACACTCAGGGGCTCTGGAAACACCATATATTTT
CASSPRTLRGSGNTIYF
>TRBJ1-2|.|few|TRBV10-3
TGTGCCATCAGTGGGTCGACGGAGACTAACTATGGCTACACCTTC
CAISGSTETNYGYTF
>TRBJ2-3|.|.|TRBV4-1
TGCGCCAGCAGCCAACCGACCCGGGAACCCACAGATACGCAGTATTTT
CASSQPTREPTDTQYF
>TRBJ2-3|.|.|TRBV6-6
TGTGCCAGCAGGCCGATAGCGGCTCAGAGCACAGATACGCAGTATTTT
CASRPIAAQSTDTQYF
>TRBJ1-1|TRBD1|.|TRBV4-3
TGCGCCAGCAGCCGACAGGGGGCGAATGAAGCTTTCTTT
CASSRQGANEAFF
>TRBJ1-2|TRBD1|.|TRBV28
TGTGCCAGCAGTCCGTGGACAGGGGATGACTATGGCTACACCTTC
CASSPWTGDDYGYTF